This entry lists 2 T cell receptor beta chains sequenced from one sample in a study of T cells in Graves' hyperthyroidism and ophthalmopathy. TCR beta CDR3 sequences were amplified from RNA transcripts. The study used the HTBI primer set for a first-round RT-PCR of the TCR CDR3. TCRdb reprocessed the multiplex PCR reads via MiXCR and lists one record per CDR3 protein. The table lists about 500,000 distinct CDR3 sequences, roughly 17% of them singletons, with approximately 15% in the top ten. The sample consisted of blood. These receptors all stem from a woman younger than 30 with Graves' ophthalmopathy.

The chain has TRBV6-6 and TRBJ2-7, with 12 nucleotides matching TRBD2. The CDR3 is 20 residues long. Germline CDR1 reads MNHNY; CDR2 reads SVGAGI (reference sequence). V dropped 2 bases and J dropped 3; count of bases not matched to a gene: 17. The CDR3, as DNA: TGTGCCAGCAGTTACCCCCCCCCCCCTAGCGGGGGGGCGAAGCACTACGAGCAGTACTTC. It translates to CASSYPPPPSGGAKHYEQYF.

The chain links TRBV5-4 to TRBJ1-1, with a tentative D call TRBD1 (5 bases). CDR3 size: 14 residues. Germline V gives CDR1 SGHNT, CDR2 YYREEE (reference sequence). Trimming cost V 5 bases and J 6 bases, with 17 bases left between them. The CDR3 region has the DNA TGTGCCAGCAGACTACAGGATTCGAAAGCTGAAGCTTTCTTT. The encoded protein is CASRLQDSKAEAFF.